A selection of T cell receptor beta chains follows, all from one sample in a study of blood T cell repertoires in COVID-19. Sequencing was performed with immunoSEQ multiplex PCR; in TCRdb, only in-frame clones are kept and a portion is missing. The data contain about 150,000 clones, 83% of them singletons. Specimen: peripheral blood. The receptors here all came from a woman in her sixties or seventies with COVID-19, enrolled during active disease. CDR3s include the opening cysteine and the closing phenylalanine or tryptophan. D genes are given only for firm matches. Some rows have no size entry. The others give once, few or many, or a class for an expanded clone.

J: TRBJ1-4
V: TRBV19
D: NA
size: NA
CDR3: CATSLGGQGGEKLFF
DNA: TGTGCCACCAGCCTAGGAGGGCAGGGAGGTGAAAAACTGTTTTTT

J: TRBJ1-6
V: TRBV5-6
D: NA
size: NA
CDR3: CASSGYREYNSPLHF
DNA: TGTGCCAGCAGCGGATACAGGGAGTATAATTCACCCCTCCACTTT

J: TRBJ1-5
V: TRBV6-5
D: TRBD1
size: NA
CDR3: CASSPGGTGDQPQHF
DNA: TGTGCCAGCAGTCCCGGCGGGACAGGGGATCAGCCCCAGCATTTT

J: TRBJ1-1
V: TRBV30
D: NA
size: NA
CDR3: CAWARVPTEAFF
DNA: TGTGCCTGGGCCAGGGTTCCCACTGAAGCTTTCTTT

J: TRBJ1-2
V: TRBV7-9
D: NA
size: NA
CDR3: CASSFSRDGYTF
DNA: TGTGCCAGCAGCTTTTCCCGTGATGGCTACACCTTC

J: TRBJ1-1
V: TRBV27
D: NA
size: NA
CDR3: CASSFGTEAFF
DNA: TGTGCCAGCTCGTTCGGTACTGAAGCTTTCTTT

J: TRBJ2-3
V: TRBV5-1
D: NA
size: NA
CDR3: CASSLGAGDTQYF
DNA: TGCGCCAGCAGCTTGGGGGCGGGAGATACGCAGTATTTT

J: TRBJ1-6
V: TRBV5-6
D: NA
size: NA
CDR3: CASSLDGSNSPLHF
DNA: TGTGCCAGCAGCTTGGACGGGTCAAATTCACCCCTCCACTTT

J: TRBJ2-5
V: TRBV27
D: NA
size: NA
CDR3: CASSFSGIGETQYF
DNA: TGTGCCAGCAGTTTCTCAGGGATAGGGGAGACCCAGTACTTC

J: TRBJ1-2
V: TRBV6-1
D: NA
size: NA
CDR3: CASSEGRQSYGYTF
DNA: TGTGCCAGCAGTGAAGGGAGACAGAGCTATGGCTACACCTTC

J: TRBJ1-4
V: TRBV30
D: NA
size: NA
CDR3: CAWSWGGGVLEKLFF
DNA: TGTGCCTGGAGTTGGGGAGGGGGGGTCCTAGAAAAACTGTTTTTT

J: TRBJ1-5
V: TRBV18
D: TRBD1
size: NA
CDR3: CASSPGTVDSNQPQHF
DNA: TGTGCCAGCTCACCCGGGACAGTGGATAGCAATCAGCCCCAGCATTTT

J: TRBJ2-7
V: TRBV11-1
D: TRBD2
size: once
CDR3: CASRRSGGSYEQYF
DNA: TGTGCCAGCAGACGGAGCGGGGGCTCCTACGAGCAGTACTTC